The entry that follows covers one TCR beta chain sequence. Its target is unknown. The sample holds other DNA sequences that translate to the same CDR3. The sample belongs to a study of beta chain features in type 1 diabetes. This CDR3 has 13 residues. Germline CDR1 SGHNT, CDR2 YYREEE (reference sequence). Trimming pared 0 bases from V and 2 bases from J, leaving 5 bases between. Sequencing targeted expressed TCRB transcripts, as all isolated RNA had been reverse transcribed. Libraries were prepared by immunoSEQ multiplex PCR; TCRdb keeps only in-frame clonotypes and omits some of them. The sample yields 620,000 or so clones, about 16% seen once. Study outcomes and limitations: Relative to healthy donors, patients appeared to have naive, central memory and Treg TCRB repertoires that were more similar. Patients with Type 1 diabetes showed moderately but significantly shorter TCRB CDR3s in all four CD4+ subsets. High TCR expression in some cells could lead to their over-representation in cDNA sequencing.

The receptor was isolated from a man in his late teens or twenties in good health. The chain combines TRBV5-4 with TRBJ1-2; D is possibly TRBD1 (5 bases). The sequencing input was naive CD4+ T cells from blood. The CDR3: CASSLDRNYGYTF. CDR3 in DNA: TGTGCCAGCAGCTTGGACAGGAACTATGGCTACACCTTC. Full variable domain (missing parts from reference TRBV5-4 and TRBJ1-2): ETGVTQSPTHLIKTRGQQVTLRCSSQSGHNTVSWYQQALGQGPQFIFQYYREEENGRGNFPPRFSGLQFPNYSSELNVNALELDDSALYLCASSLDRNYGYTFGSGTRLTVV.